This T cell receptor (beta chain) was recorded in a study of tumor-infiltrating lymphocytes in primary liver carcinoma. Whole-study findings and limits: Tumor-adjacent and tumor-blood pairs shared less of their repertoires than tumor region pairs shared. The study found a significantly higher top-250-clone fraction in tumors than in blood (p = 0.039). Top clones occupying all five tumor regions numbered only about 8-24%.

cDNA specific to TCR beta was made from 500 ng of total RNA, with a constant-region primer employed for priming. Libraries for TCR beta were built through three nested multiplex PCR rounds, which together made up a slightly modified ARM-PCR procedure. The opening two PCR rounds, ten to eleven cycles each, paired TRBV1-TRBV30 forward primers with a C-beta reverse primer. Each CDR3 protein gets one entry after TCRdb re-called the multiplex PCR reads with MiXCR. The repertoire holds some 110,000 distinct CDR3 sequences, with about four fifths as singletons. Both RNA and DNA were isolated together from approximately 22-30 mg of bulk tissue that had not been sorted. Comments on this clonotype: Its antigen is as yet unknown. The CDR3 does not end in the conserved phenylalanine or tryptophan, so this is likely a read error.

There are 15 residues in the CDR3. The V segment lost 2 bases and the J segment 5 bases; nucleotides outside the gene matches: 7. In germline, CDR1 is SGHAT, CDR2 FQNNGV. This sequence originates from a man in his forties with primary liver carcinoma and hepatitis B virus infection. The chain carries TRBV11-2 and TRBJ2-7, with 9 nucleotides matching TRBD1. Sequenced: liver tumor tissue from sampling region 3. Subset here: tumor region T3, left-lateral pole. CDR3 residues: CASSLRWTGDNEQYL. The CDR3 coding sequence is TGTGCCAGCAGCTTACGCTGGACAGGGGATAACGAGCAGTACTTA.